The present T cell receptor beta chain was sequenced within a study of control samples from healthy donors and cancer patients. The CDR3 is made up of 18 amino acids. From germline, CDR1 is SGHNT and CDR2 YYREEE (reference sequence). Trimming removed 1 base from V and 2 bases from J, with 19 bases in between. Sequencing used immunoSEQ multiplex PCR; TCRdb keeps in-frame clones, though not all of them. Altogether about 59,000 clones are present, more than 85% being singletons, with the ten largest covering about 1.7%. Sequencing input: PBMCs. The source is a man in his forties with colorectal cancer. V and J are TRBV5-4 and TRBJ1-3; D remains ambiguous. CDR3 amino acids: CASSLLRAGVRAGNTIYF. The CDR3, as DNA: TGTGCCAGCAGCTTGCTACGAGCAGGAGTTAGGGCTGGAAACACCATATATTTT.